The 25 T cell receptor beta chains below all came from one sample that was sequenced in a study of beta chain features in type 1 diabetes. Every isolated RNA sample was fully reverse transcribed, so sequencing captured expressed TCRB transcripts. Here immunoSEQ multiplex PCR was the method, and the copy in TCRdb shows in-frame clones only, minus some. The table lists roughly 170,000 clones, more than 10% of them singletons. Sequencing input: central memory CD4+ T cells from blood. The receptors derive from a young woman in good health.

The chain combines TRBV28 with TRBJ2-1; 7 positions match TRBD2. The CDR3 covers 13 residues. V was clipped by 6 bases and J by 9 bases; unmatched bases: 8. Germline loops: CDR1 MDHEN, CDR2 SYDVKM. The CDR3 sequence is CASRGGLDGEQFF. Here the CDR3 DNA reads TGTGCCAGCAGAGGTGGACTAGATGGTGAGCAGTTCTTC. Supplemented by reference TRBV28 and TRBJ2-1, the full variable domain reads DVKVTQSSRYLVKRTGEKVFLECVQDMDHENMFWYRQDPGLGLRLIYFSYDVKMKEKGDIPEGYSVSREKKERFSLILESASTNQTSMYLCASRGGLDGEQFFGPGTRLTVL.

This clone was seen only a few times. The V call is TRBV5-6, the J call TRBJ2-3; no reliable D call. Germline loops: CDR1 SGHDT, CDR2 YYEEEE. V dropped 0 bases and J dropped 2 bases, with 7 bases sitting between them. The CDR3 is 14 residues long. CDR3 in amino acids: CASSLELDTDTQYF. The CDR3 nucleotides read TGTGCCAGCAGCTTGGAATTAGACACAGATACGCAGTATTTT.

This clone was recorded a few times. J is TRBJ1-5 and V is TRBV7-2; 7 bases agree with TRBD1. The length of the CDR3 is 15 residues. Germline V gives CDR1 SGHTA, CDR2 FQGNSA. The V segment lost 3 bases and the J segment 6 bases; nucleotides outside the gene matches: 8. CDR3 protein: CASSFQGGRGQPQHF. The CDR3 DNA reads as TGTGCCAGCAGCTTCCAGGGGGGCAGGGGTCAGCCCCAGCATTTT.

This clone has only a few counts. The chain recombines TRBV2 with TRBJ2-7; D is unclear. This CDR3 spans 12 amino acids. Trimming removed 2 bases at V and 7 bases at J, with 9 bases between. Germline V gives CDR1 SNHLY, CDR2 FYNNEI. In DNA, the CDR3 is TGTGCCAGCAGTGAAATGGGCAGAGAGCAGTACTTC. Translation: CASSEMGREQYF.

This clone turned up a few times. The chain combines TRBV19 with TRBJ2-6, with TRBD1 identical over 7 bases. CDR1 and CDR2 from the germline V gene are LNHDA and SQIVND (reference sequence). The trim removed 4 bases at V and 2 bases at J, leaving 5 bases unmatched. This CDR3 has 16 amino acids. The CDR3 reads CASSTIQGPGANVLTF. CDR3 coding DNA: TGTGCCAGTAGTACGATACAGGGGCCTGGGGCCAACGTCCTGACTTTC. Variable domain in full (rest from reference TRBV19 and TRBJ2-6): DGGITQSPKYLFRKEGQNVTLSCEQNLNHDAMYWYRQDPGQGLRLIYYSQIVNDFQKGDIAEGYSVSREKKESFPLTVTSAQKNPTAFYLCASSTIQGPGANVLTFGAGSRLTVL.

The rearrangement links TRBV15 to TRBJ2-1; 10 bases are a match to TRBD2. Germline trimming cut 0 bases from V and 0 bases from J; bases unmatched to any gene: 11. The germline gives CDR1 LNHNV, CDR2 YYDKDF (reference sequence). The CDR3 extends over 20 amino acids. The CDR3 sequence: CATSRDLQLLAGYSYNEQFF. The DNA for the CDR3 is TGTGCCACCAGCAGAGACCTACAGCTACTAGCGGGATACTCCTACAATGAGCAGTTCTTC.

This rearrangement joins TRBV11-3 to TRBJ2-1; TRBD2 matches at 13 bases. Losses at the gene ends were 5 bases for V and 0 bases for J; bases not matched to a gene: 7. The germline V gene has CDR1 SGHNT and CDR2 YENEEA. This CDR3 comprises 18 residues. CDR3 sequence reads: CASSPWTSGSSSYNEQFF. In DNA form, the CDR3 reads TGTGCCAGCAGCCCCTGGACTAGCGGGAGTAGCTCCTACAATGAGCAGTTCTTC.

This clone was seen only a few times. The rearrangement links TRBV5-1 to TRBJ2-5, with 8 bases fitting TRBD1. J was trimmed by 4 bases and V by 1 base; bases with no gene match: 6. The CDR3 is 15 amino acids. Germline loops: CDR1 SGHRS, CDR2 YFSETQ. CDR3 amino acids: CASSLNDRGRETQYF. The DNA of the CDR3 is TGCGCCAGCAGCTTGAACGACAGGGGAAGAGAGACCCAGTACTTC.

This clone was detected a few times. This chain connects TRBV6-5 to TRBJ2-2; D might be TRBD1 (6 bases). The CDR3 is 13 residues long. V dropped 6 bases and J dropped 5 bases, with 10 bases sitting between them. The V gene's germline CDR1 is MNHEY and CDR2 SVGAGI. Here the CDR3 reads CASSRDRTGELFF. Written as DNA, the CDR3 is TGTGCCAGCAGCCGCGACAGGACCGGGGAGCTGTTTTTT.

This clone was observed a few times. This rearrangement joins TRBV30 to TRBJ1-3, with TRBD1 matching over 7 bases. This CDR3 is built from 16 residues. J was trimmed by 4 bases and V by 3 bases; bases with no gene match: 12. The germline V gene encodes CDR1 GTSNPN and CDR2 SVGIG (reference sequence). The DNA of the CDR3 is TGTGCCTGGAGCCCCGGGACAGAGGGAGCAGGAAACACCATATATTTT. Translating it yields CAWSPGTEGAGNTIYF.

DNA of the CDR3: TGCGCCAGCAGCCAGCCCCGGGACAGGATTAATAGCAATCAGCCCCAGCATTTT. It specifies CASSQPRDRINSNQPQHF. The chain is built from TRBV4-1 and TRBJ1-5; 8 bases are a match to TRBD1. The V gene's germline CDR1 is MGHRA and CDR2 YSYEKL. The CDR3 runs to 18 residues. The V and J ends lost 3 bases and 0 bases, in that order; junction bases with no gene match: 10.

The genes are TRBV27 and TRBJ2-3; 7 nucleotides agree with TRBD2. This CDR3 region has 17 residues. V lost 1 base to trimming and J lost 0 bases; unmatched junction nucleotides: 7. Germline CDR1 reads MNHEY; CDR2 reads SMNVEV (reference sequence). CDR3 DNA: TGTGCCAGCAGTTTATTGGCTAGCGGAACTAGCACAGATACGCAGTATTTT. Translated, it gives CASSLLASGTSTDTQYF.

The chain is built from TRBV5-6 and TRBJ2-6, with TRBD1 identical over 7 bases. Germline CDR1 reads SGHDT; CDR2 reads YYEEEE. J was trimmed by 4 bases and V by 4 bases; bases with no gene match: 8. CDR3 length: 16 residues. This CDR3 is CASSTHRGGGANVLTF. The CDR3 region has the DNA TGTGCCAGCAGCACCCACAGGGGTGGCGGGGCCAACGTCCTGACTTTC.

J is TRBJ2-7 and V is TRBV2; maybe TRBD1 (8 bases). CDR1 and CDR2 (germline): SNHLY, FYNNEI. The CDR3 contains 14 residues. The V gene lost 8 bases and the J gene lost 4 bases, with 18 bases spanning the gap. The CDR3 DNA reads TGTGCCAGCGGGACAGGCGGGAGCTTATACGAGCAGTACTTC. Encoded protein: CASGTGGSLYEQYF. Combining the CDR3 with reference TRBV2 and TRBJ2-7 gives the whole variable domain EPEVTQTPSHQVTQMGQEVILRCVPISNHLYFYWYRQILGQKVEFLVSFYNNEISEKSEIFDDQFSVERPDGSNFTLKIRSTKLEDSAMYFCASGTGGSLYEQYFGPGTRLTVT.

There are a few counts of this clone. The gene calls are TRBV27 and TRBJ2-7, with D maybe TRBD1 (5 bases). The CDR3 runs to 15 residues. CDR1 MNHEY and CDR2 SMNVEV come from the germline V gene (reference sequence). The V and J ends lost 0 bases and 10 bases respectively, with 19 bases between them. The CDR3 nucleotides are TGTGCCAGCAGTTTATCGCCCCGGCAGGGTCTGGAACAGTACTTC. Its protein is CASSLSPRQGLEQYF.

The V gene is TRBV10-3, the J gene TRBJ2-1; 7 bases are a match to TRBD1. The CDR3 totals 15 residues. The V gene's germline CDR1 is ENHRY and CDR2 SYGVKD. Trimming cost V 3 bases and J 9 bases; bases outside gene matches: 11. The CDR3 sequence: CAISEGTVFLGEQFF. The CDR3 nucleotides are TGTGCCATCAGTGAAGGGACAGTGTTCTTAGGTGAGCAGTTCTTC.

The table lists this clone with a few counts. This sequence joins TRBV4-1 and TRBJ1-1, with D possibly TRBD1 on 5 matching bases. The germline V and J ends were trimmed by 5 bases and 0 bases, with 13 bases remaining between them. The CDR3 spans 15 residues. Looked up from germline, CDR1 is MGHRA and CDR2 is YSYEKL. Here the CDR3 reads CASSRGGLMNTEAFF. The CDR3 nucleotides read TGCGCCAGCAGCAGGGGCGGCTTAATGAACACTGAAGCTTTCTTT.

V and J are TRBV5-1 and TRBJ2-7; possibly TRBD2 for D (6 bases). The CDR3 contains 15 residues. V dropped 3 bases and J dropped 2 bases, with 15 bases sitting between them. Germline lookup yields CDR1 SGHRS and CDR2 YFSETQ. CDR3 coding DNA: TGCGCCAGCAGCTCCCGGTCGGGACTGACCTACGAGCAGTACTTC. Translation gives CASSSRSGLTYEQYF.

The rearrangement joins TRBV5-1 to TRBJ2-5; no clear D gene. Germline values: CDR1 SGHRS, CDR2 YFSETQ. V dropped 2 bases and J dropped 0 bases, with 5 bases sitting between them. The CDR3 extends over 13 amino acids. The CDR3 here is CASSFSNQETQYF. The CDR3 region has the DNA TGCGCCAGCAGCTTTAGTAACCAAGAGACCCAGTACTTC.

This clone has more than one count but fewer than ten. CDR3 in DNA: TGTGCCAGCAGCTTACAGCGTAACCAAGAGACCCAGTACTTC. Residues: CASSLQRNQETQYF. The rearrangement links TRBV11-2 to TRBJ2-5; no definite D call. V was cut by 2 bases and J by 0 bases, with 7 bases left in between. The CDR3 spans 14 residues. In germline, CDR1 is SGHAT, CDR2 FQNNGV.

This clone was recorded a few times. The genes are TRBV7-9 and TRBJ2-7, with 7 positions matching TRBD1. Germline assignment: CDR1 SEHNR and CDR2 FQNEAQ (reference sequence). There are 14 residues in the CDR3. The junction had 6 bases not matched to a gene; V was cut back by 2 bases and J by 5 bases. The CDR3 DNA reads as TGTGCCAGCAGCTTATCCGGGGACAGACACGAGCAGTACTTC. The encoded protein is CASSLSGDRHEQYF. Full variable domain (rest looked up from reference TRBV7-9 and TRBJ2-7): DTGVSQNPRHKITKRGQNVTFRCDPISEHNRLYWYRQTLGQGPEFLTYFQNEAQLEKSRLLSDRFSAERPKGSFSTLEIQRTEQGDSAMYLCASSLSGDRHEQYFGPGTRLTVT.

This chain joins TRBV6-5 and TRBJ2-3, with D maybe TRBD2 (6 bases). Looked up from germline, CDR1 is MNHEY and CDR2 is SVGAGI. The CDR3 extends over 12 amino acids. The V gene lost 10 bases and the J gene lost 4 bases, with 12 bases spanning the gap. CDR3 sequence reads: CATTWGADTQYF. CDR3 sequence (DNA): TGTGCCACAACATGGGGGGCAGATACGCAGTATTTT.

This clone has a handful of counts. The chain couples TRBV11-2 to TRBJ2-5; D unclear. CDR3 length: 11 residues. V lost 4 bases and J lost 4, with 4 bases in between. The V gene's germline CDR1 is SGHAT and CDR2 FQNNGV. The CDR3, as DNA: TGTGCCAGCAGCTCCTCAGAGACCCAGTACTTC. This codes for CASSSSETQYF.

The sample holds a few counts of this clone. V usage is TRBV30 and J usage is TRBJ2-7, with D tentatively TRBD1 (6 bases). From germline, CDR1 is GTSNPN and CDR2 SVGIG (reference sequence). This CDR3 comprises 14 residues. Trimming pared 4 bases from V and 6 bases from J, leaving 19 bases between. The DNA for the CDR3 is TGTGCCTGGAAAGAACAGGGTTACGCGGGCGAGCAGTACTTC. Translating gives CAWKEQGYAGEQYF.

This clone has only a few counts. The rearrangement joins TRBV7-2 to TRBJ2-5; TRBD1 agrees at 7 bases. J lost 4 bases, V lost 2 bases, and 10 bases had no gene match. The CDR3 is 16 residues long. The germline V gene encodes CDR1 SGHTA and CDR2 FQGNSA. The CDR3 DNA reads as TGTGCCAGCAGCTTAATGGCAGGGGGTTTTTCAGAGACCCAGTACTTC. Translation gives CASSLMAGGFSETQYF.